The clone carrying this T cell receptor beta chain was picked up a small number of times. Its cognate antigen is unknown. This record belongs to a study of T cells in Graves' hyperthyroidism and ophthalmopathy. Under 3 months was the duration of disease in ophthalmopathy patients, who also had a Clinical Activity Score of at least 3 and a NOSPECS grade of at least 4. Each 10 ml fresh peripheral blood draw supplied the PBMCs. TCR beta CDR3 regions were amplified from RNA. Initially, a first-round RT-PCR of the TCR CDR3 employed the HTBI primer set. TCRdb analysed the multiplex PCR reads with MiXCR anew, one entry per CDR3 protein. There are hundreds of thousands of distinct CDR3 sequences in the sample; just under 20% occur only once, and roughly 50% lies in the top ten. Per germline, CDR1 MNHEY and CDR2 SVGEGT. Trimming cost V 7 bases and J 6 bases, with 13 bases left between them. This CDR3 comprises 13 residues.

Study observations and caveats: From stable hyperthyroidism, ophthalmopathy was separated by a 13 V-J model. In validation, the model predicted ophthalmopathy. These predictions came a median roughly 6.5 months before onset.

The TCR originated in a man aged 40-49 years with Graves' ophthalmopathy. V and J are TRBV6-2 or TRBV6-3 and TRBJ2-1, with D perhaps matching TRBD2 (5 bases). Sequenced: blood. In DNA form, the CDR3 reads TGTGCCAGCAACCACGGAGGTCTCAATGAGCAGTTCTTC. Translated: CASNHGGLNEQFF.